These 14 T cell receptor beta chains originate from one sample sequenced in a study of blood T cell repertoires in COVID-19. Repertoires were generated with immunoSEQ multiplex PCR, while TCRdb's copy carries only in-frame clones and drops some. The table has around 73,000 clones, approximately 71% seen once; the top ten hold under 3%. The material sequenced was peripheral blood. The receptors were sampled from a man in his sixties or seventies with COVID-19, enrolled during active disease.

The CDR3, as DNA: TGTGCCAGCAGCGTTCGAGGCGTGGATGAGCAGTTCTTC. Protein: CASSVRGVDEQFF. J is TRBJ2-1 and V is TRBV9; D is unresolved. The germline V and J ends were trimmed by 2 bases and 8 bases, with 11 bases remaining between them. Germline assignment: CDR1 SGDLS and CDR2 YYNGEE. This CDR3 region has 13 residues.

The genes are TRBV5-1 and TRBJ2-1; D may be TRBD2 (6 bases). Trimming removed 4 bases at V and 4 bases at J, with 18 bases between. The CDR3 has 16 residues. Germline V CDR1 and CDR2: SGHRS, YFSETQ. The DNA of the CDR3 is TGCGCCAGCAGCCGCCGTGGCGGGACCCAGTACAATGAGCAGTTCTTC. Translated: CASSRRGGTQYNEQFF.

This rearrangement joins TRBV19 to TRBJ2-3; TRBD2 matches at 7 bases. V dropped 8 bases and J dropped 4; count of bases not matched to a gene: 3. Germline assignment: CDR1 LNHDA and CDR2 SQIVND (reference sequence). This CDR3 spans 12 amino acids. The CDR3, as DNA: TGTGCCAGTTCGGGAGGATCAGATACGCAGTATTTT. This sequence encodes CASSGGSDTQYF.

The J gene is TRBJ1-3, the V gene TRBV7-8; maybe TRBD1 (5 bases). Trimming left V 6 bases short and J 4 bases short, with 19 bases between. Germline CDR1 SGHVS, CDR2 FQNEAQ. The CDR3 consists of 16 residues. CDR3 sequence (DNA): TGTGCCAGCAGTCTTCGCAGGGTAACTCCGGGAAACACCATATATTTT. Translated: CASSLRRVTPGNTIYF.

This chain links TRBV19 with TRBJ2-4; possibly TRBD2 for D (5 bases). With 3 bases removed from V and 0 bases from J, the gap between germline ends came to 9 bases. In germline, CDR1 is LNHDA, CDR2 SQIVND (reference sequence). The CDR3 covers 15 residues. In DNA, the CDR3 is TGTGCCAGTAGTATTGAGGGCCTAGCCAAAAACATTCAGTACTTC. Translated: CASSIEGLAKNIQYF.

The J gene is TRBJ1-2, the V gene TRBV5-4, with D unresolved. V lost 4 bases and J 8 bases, leaving 9 bases between the germline ends. This CDR3 is 11 amino acids long. Germline V gene lookup returns CDR1 SGHNT and CDR2 YYREEE (reference sequence). The CDR3 DNA sequence: TGTGCCAGCAGCGCCTTAGAGGGCTACACCTTC. Translation gives CASSALEGYTF.

This sequence joins TRBV30 and TRBJ1-2; D perhaps matches TRBD1 (6 bases). This CDR3 is built from 17 residues. Germline V lookup: CDR1 GTSNPN, CDR2 SVGIG (reference sequence). V lost 0 bases to trimming and J lost 8 bases, with 25 bases between them. The CDR3 loop is CAWSVGSWDIHLGGYTF. The CDR3 DNA follows: TGTGCCTGGAGTGTTGGTTCATGGGACATCCACCTGGGGGGCTACACCTTC.

This chain joins TRBV5-8 and TRBJ1-4, with 9 nucleotides matching TRBD1. Germline CDR1 SGHTS, CDR2 YDEGEE. The CDR3 has 19 residues. V lost 5 bases to trimming and J lost 0 bases; unmatched junction nucleotides: 14. The CDR3 DNA reads as TGTGCCAGCAGTTCATTCACCGGGACAGGGACCACAACTAATGAAAAACTGTTTTTT. It encodes CASSSFTGTGTTTNEKLFF.

This clone showed up just a few times. The chain is built from TRBV30 and TRBJ1-5; TRBD1 agrees at 9 bases. The CDR3 totals 18 residues. The germline V gene encodes CDR1 GTSNPN and CDR2 SVGIG (reference sequence). The V gene end was trimmed by 4 bases and the J gene end by 0 bases; junction bases not matched to a gene: 13. CDR3 sequence (DNA): TGTGCCTGGAAGTCAAAGGACAGGGGCCTCTATAGCAATCAGCCCCAGCATTTT. Protein product: CAWKSKDRGLYSNQPQHF.

The V gene is TRBV30, the J gene TRBJ1-1; 7 nucleotides align to TRBD1. From germline, CDR1 is GTSNPN and CDR2 SVGIG (reference sequence). V dropped 6 bases and J dropped 1; count of bases not matched to a gene: 5. The CDR3 spans 13 residues. The CDR3 spells CACHRGTNTEAFF. In DNA, the CDR3 is TGTGCCTGCCACAGGGGTACGAACACTGAAGCTTTCTTT.

The genes are TRBV6-9 and TRBJ1-1; D is perhaps TRBD1 (6 bases). Germline-derived CDR1 and CDR2 are MNHGY and SVAAGI. The CDR3 has 12 amino acids. V gave up 4 bases and J gave up 11 bases, with 14 bases separating them. The CDR3 DNA sequence: TGTGCCAGCAGTTCAGGGGCCTGGGAGGCTTTCTTT. It specifies CASSSGAWEAFF.

This clone was found once. The chain employs TRBV24-1 and TRBJ2-3; TRBD2 agrees at 8 bases. The CDR3 contains 16 residues. The germline V gene encodes CDR1 KGHDR and CDR2 SFDVKD. V lost 0 bases to trimming and J lost 3 bases; unmatched junction nucleotides: 4. CDR3 sequence (DNA): TGTGCCACCAGTGATTTGTACAGCGGGAGTACAGATACGCAGTATTTT. This translates into CATSDLYSGSTDTQYF.

The J gene is TRBJ2-1, the V gene TRBV7-8; 7 bases map to TRBD2. Germline V gene sequence: CDR1 SGHVS, CDR2 FQNEAQ. The junction had 6 bases not matched to a gene; V was cut back by 2 bases and J by 2 bases. This CDR3 region has 16 residues. For the CDR3, the DNA is TGTGCCAGCAGCTTAAGGGGCGGGAGCGCCTACAATGAGCAGTTCTTC. Translation: CASSLRGGSAYNEQFF.

V and J are TRBV9 and TRBJ2-1; TRBD2 matches 15 bases. Germline trimming cut 4 bases from V and 0 bases from J; bases unmatched to any gene: 8. The CDR3 has 19 residues. Germline V lookup: CDR1 SGDLS, CDR2 YYNGEE. In DNA, the CDR3 is TGTGCCAGCAGCCAAACCGGGACTAGCGGGAGGAGCTCCTACAATGAGCAGTTCTTC. Translation gives CASSQTGTSGRSSYNEQFF.